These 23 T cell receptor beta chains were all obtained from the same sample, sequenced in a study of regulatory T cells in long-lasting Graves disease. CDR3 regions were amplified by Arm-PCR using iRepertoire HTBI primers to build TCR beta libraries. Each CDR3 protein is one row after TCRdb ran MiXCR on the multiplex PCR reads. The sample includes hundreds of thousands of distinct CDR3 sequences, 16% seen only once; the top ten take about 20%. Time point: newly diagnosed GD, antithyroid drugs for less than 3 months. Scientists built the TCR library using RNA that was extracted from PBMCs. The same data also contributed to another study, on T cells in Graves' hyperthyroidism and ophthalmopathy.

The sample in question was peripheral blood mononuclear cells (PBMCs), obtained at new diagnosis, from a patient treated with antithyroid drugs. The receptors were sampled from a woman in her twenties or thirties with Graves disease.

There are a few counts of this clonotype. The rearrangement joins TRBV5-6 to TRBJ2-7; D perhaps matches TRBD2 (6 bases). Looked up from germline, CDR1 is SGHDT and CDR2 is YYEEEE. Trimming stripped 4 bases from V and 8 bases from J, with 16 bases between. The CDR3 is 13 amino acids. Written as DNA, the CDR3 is TGTGCCAGCAGCAATCGACAAGCGGGCCAGCAGTACTTC. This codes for CASSNRQAGQQYF.

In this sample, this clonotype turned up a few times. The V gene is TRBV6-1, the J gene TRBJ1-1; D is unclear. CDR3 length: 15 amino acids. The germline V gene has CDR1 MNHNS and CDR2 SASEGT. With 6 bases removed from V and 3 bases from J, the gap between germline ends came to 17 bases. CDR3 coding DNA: TGTGCCAGCAGGACTCAACCGGTTTTCGACACTGAAGCTTTCTTT. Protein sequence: CASRTQPVFDTEAFF.

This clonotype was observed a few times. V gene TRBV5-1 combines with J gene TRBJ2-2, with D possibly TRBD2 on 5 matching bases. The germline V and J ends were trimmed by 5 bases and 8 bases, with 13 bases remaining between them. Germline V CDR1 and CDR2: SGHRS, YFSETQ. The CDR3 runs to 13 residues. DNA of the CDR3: TGCGCCAGCAGTTCCTCCCCGGGGGGGGAGCTGTTTTTT. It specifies CASSSSPGGELFF.

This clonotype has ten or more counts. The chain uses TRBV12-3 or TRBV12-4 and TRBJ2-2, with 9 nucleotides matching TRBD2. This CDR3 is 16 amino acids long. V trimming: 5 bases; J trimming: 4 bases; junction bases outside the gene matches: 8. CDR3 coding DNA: TGTGCCAGCAGTCCCGTAGCGGGAGTGGGCACCGGGGAGCTGTTTTTT. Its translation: CASSPVAGVGTGELFF.

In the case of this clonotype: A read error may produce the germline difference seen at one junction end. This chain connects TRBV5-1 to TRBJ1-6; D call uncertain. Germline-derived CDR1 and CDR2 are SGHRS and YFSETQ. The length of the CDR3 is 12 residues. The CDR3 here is CASSPGNSPPHF. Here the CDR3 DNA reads TGCGCCAGCAGCCCAGGCAATTCACCCCCCCACTTT.

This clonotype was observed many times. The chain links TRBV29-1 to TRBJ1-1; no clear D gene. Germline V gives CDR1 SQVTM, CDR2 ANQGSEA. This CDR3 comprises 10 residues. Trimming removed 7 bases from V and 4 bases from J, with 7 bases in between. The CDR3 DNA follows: TGCAGCGGGGGTTTCACTGAAGCTTTCTTT. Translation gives CSGGFTEAFF.

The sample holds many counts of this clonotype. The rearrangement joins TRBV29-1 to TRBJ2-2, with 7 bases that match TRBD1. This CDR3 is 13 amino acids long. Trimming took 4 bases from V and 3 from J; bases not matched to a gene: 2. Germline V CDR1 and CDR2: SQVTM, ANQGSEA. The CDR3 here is CSVVGGYTGELFF. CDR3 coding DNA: TGCAGCGTTGTAGGGGGCTACACCGGGGAGCTGTTTTTT.

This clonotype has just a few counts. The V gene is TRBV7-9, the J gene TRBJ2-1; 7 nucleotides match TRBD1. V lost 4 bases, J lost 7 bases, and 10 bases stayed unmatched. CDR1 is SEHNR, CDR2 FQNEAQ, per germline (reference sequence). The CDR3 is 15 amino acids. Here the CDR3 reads CASSSAGTVGNEQFF. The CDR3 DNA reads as TGTGCCAGCAGCTCCGCCGGGACAGTCGGGAATGAGCAGTTCTTC. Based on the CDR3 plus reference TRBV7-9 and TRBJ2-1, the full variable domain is DTGVSQNPRHKITKRGQNVTFRCDPISEHNRLYWYRQTLGQGPEFLTYFQNEAQLEKSRLLSDRFSAERPKGSFSTLEIQRTEQGDSAMYLCASSSAGTVGNEQFFGPGTRLTVL.

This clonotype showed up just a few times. The CDR3 here is CASSAYSSSGNTIYF. Written as DNA, the CDR3 is TGTGCCAGTAGTGCTTACAGCAGCTCTGGAAACACCATATATTTT. This chain joins TRBV19 and TRBJ1-3, with D uncertain. This CDR3 is built from 15 residues. The V end was cut by 5 bases, the J end by 0 bases, with 11 bases between. Germline loops: CDR1 LNHDA, CDR2 SQIVND (reference sequence).

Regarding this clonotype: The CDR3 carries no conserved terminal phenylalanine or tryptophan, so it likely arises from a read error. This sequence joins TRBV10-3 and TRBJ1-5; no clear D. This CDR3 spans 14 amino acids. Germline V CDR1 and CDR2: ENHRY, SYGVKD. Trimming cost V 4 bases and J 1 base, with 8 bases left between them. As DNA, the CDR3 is TGTGCCATCAGTGGAGGGAACAGCAATCAGCCCCAGCATTCT. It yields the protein CAISGGNSNQPQHS.

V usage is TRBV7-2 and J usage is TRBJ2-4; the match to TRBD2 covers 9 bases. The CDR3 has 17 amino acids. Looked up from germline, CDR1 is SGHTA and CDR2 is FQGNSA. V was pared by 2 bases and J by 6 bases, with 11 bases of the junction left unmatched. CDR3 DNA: TGTGCCAGCAGCTTATTCGGGCTAGCGGGACGGGGAAACATTCAGTACTTC. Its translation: CASSLFGLAGRGNIQYF. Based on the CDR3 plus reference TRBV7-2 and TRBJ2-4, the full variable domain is GAGVSQSPSNKVTEKGKDVELRCDPISGHTALYWYRQSLGQGLEFLIYFQGNSAPDKSGLPSDRFSAERTGGSVSTLTIQRTQQEDSAVYLCASSLFGLAGRGNIQYFGAGTRLSVL.

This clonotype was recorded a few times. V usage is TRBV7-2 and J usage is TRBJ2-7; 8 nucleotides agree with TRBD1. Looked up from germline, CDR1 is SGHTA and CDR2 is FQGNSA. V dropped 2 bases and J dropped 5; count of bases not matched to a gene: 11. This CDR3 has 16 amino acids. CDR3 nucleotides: TGTGCCAGCAGCTTACAAGGACAGGGCTTGATCAACGAGCAGTACTTC. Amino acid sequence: CASSLQGQGLINEQYF.

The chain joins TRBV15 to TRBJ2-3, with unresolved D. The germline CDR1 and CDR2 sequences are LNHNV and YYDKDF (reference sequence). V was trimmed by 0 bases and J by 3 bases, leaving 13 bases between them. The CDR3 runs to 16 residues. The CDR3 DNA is TGTGCCACCAGCAGAGATTTATATGGGGAAACAGATACGCAGTATTTT. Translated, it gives CATSRDLYGETDTQYF.

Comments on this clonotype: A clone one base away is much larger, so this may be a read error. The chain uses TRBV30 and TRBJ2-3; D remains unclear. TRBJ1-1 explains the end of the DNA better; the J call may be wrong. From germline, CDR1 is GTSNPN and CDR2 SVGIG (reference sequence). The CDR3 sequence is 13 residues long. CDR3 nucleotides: TGTGCCTGGAGTATACGGTCCTACACTGAAGCTTTCTTT. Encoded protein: CAWSIRSYTEAFF.

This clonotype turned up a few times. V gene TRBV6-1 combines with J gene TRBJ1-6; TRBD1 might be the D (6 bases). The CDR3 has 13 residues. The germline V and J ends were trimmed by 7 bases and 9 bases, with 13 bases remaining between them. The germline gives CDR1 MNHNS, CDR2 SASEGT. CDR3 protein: CASKVQGTSPLHF. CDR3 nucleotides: TGTGCCAGCAAGGTTCAGGGGACTTCACCCCTCCACTTT.

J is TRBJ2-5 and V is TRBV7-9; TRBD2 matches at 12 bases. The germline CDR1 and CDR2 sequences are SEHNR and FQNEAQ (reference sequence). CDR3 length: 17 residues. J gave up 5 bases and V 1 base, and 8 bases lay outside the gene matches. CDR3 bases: TGTGCCAGCAGCTTAGGACTAGCGGGAGTTTTGTTGGAGACCCAGTACTTC. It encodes CASSLGLAGVLLETQYF. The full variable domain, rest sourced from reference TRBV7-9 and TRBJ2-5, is DTGVSQNPRHKITKRGQNVTFRCDPISEHNRLYWYRQTLGQGPEFLTYFQNEAQLEKSRLLSDRFSAERPKGSFSTLEIQRTEQGDSAMYLCASSLGLAGVLLETQYFGPGTRLLVL.

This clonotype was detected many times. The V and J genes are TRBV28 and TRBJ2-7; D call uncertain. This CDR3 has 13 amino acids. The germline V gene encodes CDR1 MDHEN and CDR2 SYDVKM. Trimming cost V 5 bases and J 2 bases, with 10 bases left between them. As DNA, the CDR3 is TGTGCCAGCAGTCCGCCAACGGCCTACGAGCAGTACTTC. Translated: CASSPPTAYEQYF.

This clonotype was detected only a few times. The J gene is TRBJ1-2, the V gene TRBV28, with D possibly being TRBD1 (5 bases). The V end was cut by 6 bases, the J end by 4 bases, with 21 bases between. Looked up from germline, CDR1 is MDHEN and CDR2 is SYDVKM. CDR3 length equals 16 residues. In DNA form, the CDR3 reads TGTGCCAGCAGACATCCAACCGGGGGAAACGGCTATGGCTACACCTTC. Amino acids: CASRHPTGGNGYGYTF.

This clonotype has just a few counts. The CDR3 spells CASSGGLAGTNTGELFF. The CDR3 coding sequence is TGTGCCAGCAGTGGCGGGCTAGCGGGTACGAACACCGGGGAGCTGTTTTTT. V gene TRBV2 combines with J gene TRBJ2-2; the match to TRBD2 covers 8 bases. This CDR3 region has 17 residues. CDR1 is SNHLY, CDR2 FYNNEI, per germline. The J segment lost 0 bases and the V segment lost 4 bases, leaving 7 bases of the junction unmatched.

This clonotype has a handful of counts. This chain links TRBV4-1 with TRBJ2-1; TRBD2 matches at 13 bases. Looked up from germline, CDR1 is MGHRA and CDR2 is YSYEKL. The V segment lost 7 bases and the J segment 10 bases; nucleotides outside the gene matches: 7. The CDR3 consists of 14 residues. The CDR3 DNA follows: TGCGCCAGCAAAGTGGGACTAGCGGGACACGAGCAGTTCTTC. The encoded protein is CASKVGLAGHEQFF.

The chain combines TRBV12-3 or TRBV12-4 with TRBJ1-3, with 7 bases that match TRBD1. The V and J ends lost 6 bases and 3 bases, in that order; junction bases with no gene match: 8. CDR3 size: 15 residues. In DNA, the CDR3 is TGTGCCAGCAGCCGCAACAGGGGCGGTGGAAACACCATATATTTT. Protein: CASSRNRGGGNTIYF.

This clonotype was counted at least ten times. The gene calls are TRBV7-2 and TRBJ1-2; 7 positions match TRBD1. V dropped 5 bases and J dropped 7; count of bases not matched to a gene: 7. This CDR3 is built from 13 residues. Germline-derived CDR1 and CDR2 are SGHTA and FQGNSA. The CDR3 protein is CASSTRGGGGYTF. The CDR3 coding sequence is TGTGCCAGCAGCACCAGGGGGGGCGGTGGCTACACCTTC. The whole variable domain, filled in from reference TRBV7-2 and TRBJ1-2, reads GAGVSQSPSNKVTEKGKDVELRCDPISGHTALYWYRQSLGQGLEFLIYFQGNSAPDKSGLPSDRFSAERTGGSVSTLTIQRTQQEDSAVYLCASSTRGGGGYTFGSGTRLTVV.

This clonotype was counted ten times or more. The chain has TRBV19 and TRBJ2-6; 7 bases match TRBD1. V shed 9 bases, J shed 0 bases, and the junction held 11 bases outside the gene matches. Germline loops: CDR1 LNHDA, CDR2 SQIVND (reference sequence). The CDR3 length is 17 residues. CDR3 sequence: CASSSPGQSSGANVLTF. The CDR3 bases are TGTGCCAGCAGCAGTCCGGGACAGAGCTCTGGGGCCAACGTCCTGACTTTC. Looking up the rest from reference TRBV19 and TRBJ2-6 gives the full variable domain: DGGITQSPKYLFRKEGQNVTLSCEQNLNHDAMYWYRQDPGQGLRLIYYSQIVNDFQKGDIAEGYSVSREKKESFPLTVTSAQKNPTAFYLCASSSPGQSSGANVLTFGAGSRLTVL.